Ten or more counts support the clone carrying this T cell receptor beta chain. Its antigen is unidentified. This sample is part of a study of T cell repertoires in cytomegalovirus infection. MiXCR, applied by TCRdb to the reads, yields one record per CDR3 protein. This sample has about 310,000 distinct CDR3 sequences, with around 25% found just once. The CDR3 is 14 amino acids. V lost 3 bases, J lost 0 bases, and 9 bases lay in between. Germline assignment: CDR1 SGHTA and CDR2 FQGNSA. The starting material was cultured PBMCs, obtained from culture after CMV antigen stimulation. The TCR originated in a human donor in good health (CMV status not recorded). Some clones in this sample may be carry-over from other donors' samples. J is TRBJ2-7 and V is TRBV7-2; D gene uncertain. CDR3 DNA sequence: TGTGCCAGCAGCTTCGGACCCAGCTCCTACGAGCAGTACTTC. Encoded protein: CASSFGPSSYEQYF.